The clone carrying this T cell receptor beta chain appeared a few times. Its antigen is not identified. Other DNA sequences in the sample encode the same CDR3. Every bit of the isolated RNA underwent reverse transcription, so sequencing read expressed TCRB transcripts. Libraries were prepared by immunoSEQ multiplex PCR; TCRdb keeps only in-frame clonotypes and omits some of them. This sample carries under 250,000 clones, 25% to 30% of them seen once, and the ten largest clones take 4%. The CDR3 has 16 amino acids. Looked up from germline, CDR1 is MNHEY and CDR2 is SVGAGI. V lost 0 bases and J 0 bases, leaving 8 bases between the germline ends. The data originate from a study of beta chain features in type 1 diabetes. Study-level points and caveats: A potential PCR bias toward shorter templates would be equal in patient and control samples. Type 1 diabetes patients showed fewer insertions and more deletions at VDJ junctions.

Via the markers CD45RO/CCR7/CD25/CD127/CD95/CD27, stem cell-like memory, regulatory, central memory and naive CD4+ cells were sorted. The TCR comes from a man aged 30 to 45 in good health. Sequencing was done on a sample of central memory CD4+ T cells from blood. The genes are TRBV6-5 and TRBJ2-2; tentative D call: TRBD2 (6 bases). The CDR3 protein is CASSYSPGANTGELFF. CDR3 bases: TGTGCCAGCAGTTACTCCCCGGGAGCGAACACCGGGGAGCTGTTTTTT.